Shown below are 22 T cell receptor beta chains from a single sample sequenced in a study of cytotoxic CD8 clonotypes in ibrutinib-treated CLL. Here immunoSEQ multiplex PCR was the method, and the copy in TCRdb shows in-frame clones only, minus some. Of about 140,000 clones detected, around 77% appear once; the ten largest clones hold around a quarter. The sequencing used PBMCs, collected after 12 months of ibrutinib treatment. These receptors came from a human donor with chronic lymphocytic leukemia.

This sequence joins TRBV7-9 and TRBJ2-1, with 9 bases aligning to TRBD1. Germline trimming cut 10 bases from V and 8 bases from J; bases unmatched to any gene: 12. The CDR3 runs to 14 residues. The germline CDR1 and CDR2 sequences are SEHNR and FQNEAQ (reference sequence). The CDR3 here is CATPRGQGLHEQFF. Here the CDR3 DNA reads TGTGCCACCCCAAGGGGACAGGGTTTACATGAGCAGTTCTTC. The full variable domain, with the rest looked up from reference TRBV7-9 and TRBJ2-1, is DTGVSQNPRHKITKRGQNVTFRCDPISEHNRLYWYRQTLGQGPEFLTYFQNEAQLEKSRLLSDRFSAERPKGSFSTLEIQRTEQGDSAMYLCATPRGQGLHEQFFGPGTRLTVL.

This clone came up a few times. The chain links TRBV2 to TRBJ2-2, with TRBD1 matching 9 bases. After removal of 5 bases from V and 4 bases from J, the junction contained 5 bases not matched to a gene. The germline V gene encodes CDR1 SNHLY and CDR2 FYNNEI. CDR3 length equals 15 residues. The CDR3 sequence is CASSPGTGITGELFF. In DNA, the CDR3 is TGTGCCAGCAGTCCCGGGACAGGGATCACCGGGGAGCTGTTTTTT. The whole variable domain, remainder taken from reference TRBV2 and TRBJ2-2, is EPEVTQTPSHQVTQMGQEVILRCVPISNHLYFYWYRQILGQKVEFLVSFYNNEISEKSEIFDDQFSVERPDGSNFTLKIRSTKLEDSAMYFCASSPGTGITGELFFGEGSRLTVL.

The chain joins TRBV15 to TRBJ1-4; no clear D gene. Trimming took off 6 bases at V and 2 bases at J, with 10 bases between the two ends. CDR3 size: 14 residues. The germline V gene encodes CDR1 LNHNV and CDR2 YYDKDF (reference sequence). The CDR3 DNA is TGTGCCACCAGTAGACCTTGGACTAATGAAAAACTGTTTTTT. Translation gives CATSRPWTNEKLFF. The full variable domain, its missing parts supplied by reference TRBV15 and TRBJ1-4, is DAMVIQNPRYQVTQFGKPVTLSCSQTLNHNVMYWYQQKSSQAPKLLFHYYDKDFNNEADTPDNFQSRRPNTSFCFLDIRSPGLGDTAMYLCATSRPWTNEKLFFGSGTQLSVL.

This clone came up many times. This chain links TRBV19 with TRBJ1-5; TRBD1 agrees at 8 bases. Germline CDR1 is LNHDA and CDR2 is SQIVND (reference sequence). V trimming: 6 bases; J trimming: 8 bases; junction bases outside the gene matches: 12. There are 15 residues in the CDR3. This chain's CDR3 is CASRRGLGTGEPQHF. The DNA for the CDR3 is TGTGCCAGTAGAAGAGGTTTGGGGACAGGTGAGCCCCAGCATTTT.

The CDR3 loop is CASSFSTGELFF. As DNA, the CDR3 is TGTGCCAGCAGTTTCTCGACCGGGGAGCTGTTTTTT. The rearrangement uses TRBV27 and TRBJ2-2, with D hard to call. The germline V gene has CDR1 MNHEY and CDR2 SMNVEV (reference sequence). V was cut by 3 bases and J by 5 bases, with 4 bases left in between. The CDR3 is made up of 12 amino acids.

This clone has just a few counts. Other DNA sequences in the sample encode the same CDR3. The chain employs TRBV30 and TRBJ1-2; D uncertain. The V gene's germline CDR1 is GTSNPN and CDR2 SVGIG (reference sequence). The CDR3 is 12 amino acids. Trimming took 3 bases from V and 3 from J, leaving 8 bases between them. CDR3 sequence: CAWRGLDYGYTF. The CDR3 bases are TGTGCCTGGAGGGGTCTCGACTATGGCTACACCTTC.

The chain joins TRBV5-1 to TRBJ2-2; possible D gene TRBD2, 6 bases. CDR3 size: 14 residues. Looked up from germline, CDR1 is SGHRS and CDR2 is YFSETQ. V was clipped by 4 bases and J by 4 bases, with 11 bases between them. The DNA for the CDR3 is TGCGCCAGCAGCCAGGAGGGAAGCACCGGGGAGCTGTTTTTT. Translating it yields CASSQEGSTGELFF.

This clone turned up a few times. V and J are TRBV9 and TRBJ1-1, with TRBD1 as a possible D gene (6 bases). Germline V CDR1 and CDR2: SGDLS, YYNGEE. Trimming took off 2 bases at V and 1 base at J, with 12 bases between the two ends. The CDR3 extends over 15 amino acids. CDR3 nucleotide sequence: TGTGCCAGCAGCGTCGATTCGGGGGCGAACACTGAAGCTTTCTTT. Its protein is CASSVDSGANTEAFF. Together with reference TRBV9 and TRBJ1-1, the CDR3 gives the full variable domain: DSGVTQTPKHLITATGQRVTLRCSPRSGDLSVYWYQQSLDQGLQFLIQYYNGEERAKGNILERFSAQQFPDLHSELNLSSLELGDSALYFCASSVDSGANTEAFFGQGTRLTVV.

The chain combines TRBV10-3 with TRBJ1-2; maybe TRBD1 (6 bases). The CDR3 extends over 12 amino acids. V shed 4 bases and J shed 6 bases, with 9 bases lying between them. Germline V CDR1 and CDR2: ENHRY, SYGVKD. The DNA for the CDR3 is TGTGCCATCAGTGTGGCAGGGGATGGCTACACCTTC. It is translated as CAISVAGDGYTF.

The chain joins TRBV4-1 to TRBJ1-4; perhaps TRBD1 as D (6 bases). The CDR3 covers 15 residues. V lost 0 bases and J lost 7, with 12 bases in between. Germline V CDR1 and CDR2: MGHRA, YSYEKL. CDR3 sequence reads: CASSQEGGGSEKLFF. The CDR3 region has the DNA TGCGCCAGCAGCCAAGAGGGGGGGGGCTCTGAAAAACTGTTTTTT.

The CDR3 sequence is CATQGVSYEQYF. The CDR3 DNA follows: TGTGCCACACAGGGGGTTTCCTACGAGCAGTACTTC. The rearrangement links TRBV2 to TRBJ2-7, with 8 bases lining up with TRBD1. From germline, CDR1 is SNHLY and CDR2 FYNNEI. The CDR3 has 12 residues. The V gene end was trimmed by 10 bases and the J gene end by 1 base; junction bases not matched to a gene: 3.

This clone occurred once. This chain uses TRBV5-1 with TRBJ2-3; no definite D call. Germline V gene data show CDR1 as SGHRS and CDR2 as YFSETQ. The CDR3 is made up of 13 amino acids. V was shortened by 0 bases and J by 6 bases, with 8 bases between the two germline ends. The CDR3, as DNA: TGCGCCAGCAGCTTGGGTTCTGTCGATACGCAGTATTTT. Residues: CASSLGSVDTQYF.

V is TRBV6-6 and J is TRBJ2-1; perhaps TRBD2 as D (6 bases). Trimming cost V 2 bases and J 9 bases, with 14 bases left between them. The CDR3 has 14 amino acids. Germline lookup yields CDR1 MNHNY and CDR2 SVGAGI (reference sequence). CDR3: CASSYQGLSGEQFF. The CDR3 nucleotides read TGTGCCAGCAGTTACCAGGGTCTTAGCGGTGAGCAGTTCTTC.

This rearrangement joins TRBV30 to TRBJ2-1; D possibly uses TRBD1 or TRBD2 (6 bases each). The V and J ends lost 0 bases and 10 bases respectively, with 10 bases between them. The CDR3 extends over 12 amino acids. Germline V gene data show CDR1 as GTSNPN and CDR2 as SVGIG (reference sequence). DNA of the CDR3: TGTGCCTGGAGTGTAAGGGGGGTAGAGCAGTTCTTC. Translated, it gives CAWSVRGVEQFF.

The chain carries TRBV19 and TRBJ1-6; weak D call: TRBD1 (5 bases). Germline V gene lookup returns CDR1 LNHDA and CDR2 SQIVND (reference sequence). V lost 3 bases, J lost 7 bases, and 13 bases lay in between. This CDR3 region has 15 residues. DNA for the CDR3: TGTGCCAGTAGTATTCAATCAGGGAACAATTCACCCCTCCACTTT. This gives the protein CASSIQSGNNSPLHF.

V gene TRBV7-2 combines with J gene TRBJ2-7, with D possibly matching TRBD2 (5 bases). Trimming took off 1 base at V and 5 bases at J, with 12 bases between the two ends. CDR3 size: 14 residues. Germline V gene lookup returns CDR1 SGHTA and CDR2 FQGNSA. The CDR3 region has the DNA TGTGCCAGCAGCTTAGGGGTTGCTAGCCACGAGCAGTACTTC. Residues: CASSLGVASHEQYF.

The chain employs TRBV13 and TRBJ1-1; D is unresolved. CDR1 is PRHDT and CDR2 is FYEKMQ in the germline V gene (reference sequence). V lost 6 bases, J lost 4 bases, and 12 bases lay in between. This CDR3 is 13 amino acids long. The CDR3 protein is CASSDNDLTEAFF. The CDR3 DNA reads as TGTGCCAGCAGTGATAATGACCTCACTGAAGCTTTCTTT.

The V and J genes are TRBV7-2 and TRBJ1-1; D is ambiguous. The germline V gene encodes CDR1 SGHTA and CDR2 FQGNSA. V shed 1 base and J shed 5 bases, with 8 bases lying between them. This CDR3 contains 13 residues. The DNA for the CDR3 is TGTGCCAGCAGCTTAGGGCTGGGGACTGAAGCTTTCTTT. Amino acid sequence: CASSLGLGTEAFF. Supplemented by reference TRBV7-2 and TRBJ1-1, the full variable domain reads GAGVSQSPSNKVTEKGKDVELRCDPISGHTALYWYRQSLGQGLEFLIYFQGNSAPDKSGLPSDRFSAERTGGSVSTLTIQRTQQEDSAVYLCASSLGLGTEAFFGQGTRLTVV.

The rearrangement uses TRBV19 and TRBJ1-1; no clear D. Trimming cost V 2 bases and J 1 base, with 8 bases left between them. The germline gives CDR1 LNHDA, CDR2 SQIVND (reference sequence). The CDR3 contains 14 residues. Here the CDR3 reads CASSIQLTNTEAFF. CDR3 DNA sequence: TGTGCCAGTAGTATACAGCTTACGAACACTGAAGCTTTCTTT. The full variable domain, with the rest looked up from reference TRBV19 and TRBJ1-1, is DGGITQSPKYLFRKEGQNVTLSCEQNLNHDAMYWYRQDPGQGLRLIYYSQIVNDFQKGDIAEGYSVSREKKESFPLTVTSAQKNPTAFYLCASSIQLTNTEAFFGQGTRLTVV.

The V gene is TRBV5-1, the J gene TRBJ2-3; 8 nucleotides agree with TRBD1. Germline V gene sequence: CDR1 SGHRS, CDR2 YFSETQ. CDR3 length: 17 amino acids. The V and J ends lost 2 bases and 2 bases, in that order; junction bases with no gene match: 10. DNA of the CDR3: TGCGCCAGCAGCTTTGGACAGGGATTGACCGTCACAGATACGCAGTATTTT. It codes for CASSFGQGLTVTDTQYF.

This sequence joins TRBV10-3 and TRBJ2-1, with 12 bases aligning to TRBD2. Trimming at V came to 6 bases and at J to 6 bases, leaving 6 bases not matched to a gene. The CDR3 has 15 residues. Germline values: CDR1 ENHRY, CDR2 SYGVKD. The CDR3 protein is CAISEATSGSNEQFF. CDR3 bases: TGTGCCATCAGCGAGGCGACTAGCGGGAGCAATGAGCAGTTCTTC.

This clone was observed once. The rearrangement joins TRBV29-1 to TRBJ2-2, with 11 bases fitting TRBD2. The germline V gene encodes CDR1 SQVTM and CDR2 ANQGSEA. The CDR3 contains 16 residues. Germline trimming cut 4 bases from V and 7 bases from J; bases unmatched to any gene: 11. CDR3 sequence: CSVAFLAGGQSGELFF. In DNA form, the CDR3 reads TGCAGCGTTGCTTTTTTAGCGGGGGGGCAGAGCGGGGAGCTGTTTTTT.